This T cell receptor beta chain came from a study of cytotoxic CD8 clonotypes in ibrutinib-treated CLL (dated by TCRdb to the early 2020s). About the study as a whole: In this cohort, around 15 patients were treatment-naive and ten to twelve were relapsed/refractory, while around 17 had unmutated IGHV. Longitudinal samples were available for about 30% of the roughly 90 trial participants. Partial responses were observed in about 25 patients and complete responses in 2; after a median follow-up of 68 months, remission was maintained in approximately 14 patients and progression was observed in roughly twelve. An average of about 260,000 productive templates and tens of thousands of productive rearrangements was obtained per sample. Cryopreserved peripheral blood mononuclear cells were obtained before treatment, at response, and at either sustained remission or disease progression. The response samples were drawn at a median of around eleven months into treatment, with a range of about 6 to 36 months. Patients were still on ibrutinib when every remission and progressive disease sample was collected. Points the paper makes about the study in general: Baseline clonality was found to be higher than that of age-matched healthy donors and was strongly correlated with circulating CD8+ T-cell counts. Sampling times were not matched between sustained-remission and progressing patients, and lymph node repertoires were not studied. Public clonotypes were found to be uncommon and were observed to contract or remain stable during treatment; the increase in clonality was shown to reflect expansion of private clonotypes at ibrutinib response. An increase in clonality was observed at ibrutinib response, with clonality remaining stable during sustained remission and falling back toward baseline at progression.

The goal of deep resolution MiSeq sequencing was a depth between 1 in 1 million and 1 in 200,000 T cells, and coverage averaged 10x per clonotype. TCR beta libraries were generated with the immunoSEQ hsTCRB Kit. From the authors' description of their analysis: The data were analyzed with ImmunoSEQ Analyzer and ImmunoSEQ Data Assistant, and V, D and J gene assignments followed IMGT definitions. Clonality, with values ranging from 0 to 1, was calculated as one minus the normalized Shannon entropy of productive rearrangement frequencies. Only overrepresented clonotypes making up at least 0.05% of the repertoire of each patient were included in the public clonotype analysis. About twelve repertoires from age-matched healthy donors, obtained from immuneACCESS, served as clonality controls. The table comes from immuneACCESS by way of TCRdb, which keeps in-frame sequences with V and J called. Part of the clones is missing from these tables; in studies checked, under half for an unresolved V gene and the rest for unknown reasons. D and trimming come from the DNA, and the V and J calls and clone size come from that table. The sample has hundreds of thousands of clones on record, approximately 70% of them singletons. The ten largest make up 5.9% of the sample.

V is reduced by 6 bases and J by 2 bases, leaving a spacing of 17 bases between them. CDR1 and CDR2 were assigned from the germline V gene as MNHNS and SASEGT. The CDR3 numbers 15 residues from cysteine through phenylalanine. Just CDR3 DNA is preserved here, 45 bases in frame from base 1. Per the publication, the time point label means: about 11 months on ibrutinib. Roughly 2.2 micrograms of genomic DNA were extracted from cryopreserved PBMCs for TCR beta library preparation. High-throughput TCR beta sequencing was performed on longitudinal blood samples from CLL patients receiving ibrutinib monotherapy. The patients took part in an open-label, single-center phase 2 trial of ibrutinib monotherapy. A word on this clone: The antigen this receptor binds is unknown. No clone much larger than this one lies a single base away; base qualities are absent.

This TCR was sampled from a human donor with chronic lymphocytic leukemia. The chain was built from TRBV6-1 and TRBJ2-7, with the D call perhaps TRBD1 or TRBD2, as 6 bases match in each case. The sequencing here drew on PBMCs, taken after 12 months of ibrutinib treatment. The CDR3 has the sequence CASREGDTDTYEQYF. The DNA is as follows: TGTGCCAGCAGGGAGGGGGACACAGATACCTACGAGCAGTACTTC.